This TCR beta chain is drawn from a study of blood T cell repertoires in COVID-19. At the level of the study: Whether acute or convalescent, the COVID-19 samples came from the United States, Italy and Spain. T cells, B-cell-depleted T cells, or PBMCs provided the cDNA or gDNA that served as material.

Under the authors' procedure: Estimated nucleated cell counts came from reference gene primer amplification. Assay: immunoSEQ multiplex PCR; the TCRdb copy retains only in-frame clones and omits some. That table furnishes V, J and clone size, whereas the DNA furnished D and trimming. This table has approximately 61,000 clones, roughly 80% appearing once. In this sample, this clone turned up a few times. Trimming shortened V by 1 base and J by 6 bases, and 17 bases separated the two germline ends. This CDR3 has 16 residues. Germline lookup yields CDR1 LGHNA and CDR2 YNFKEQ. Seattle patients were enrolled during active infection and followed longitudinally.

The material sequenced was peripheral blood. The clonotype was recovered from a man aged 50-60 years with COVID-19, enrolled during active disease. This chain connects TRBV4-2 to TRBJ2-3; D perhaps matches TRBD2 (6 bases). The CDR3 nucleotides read TGTGCCAGCAGCCAAGTCGGGAGTGGCAATGGGGATACGCAGTATTTT. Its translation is CASSQVGSGNGDTQYF.